The 20 T cell receptor beta chains below were found in one sample sequenced in a study of T cell repertoires in cytomegalovirus infection. Antigen specificity for these receptors is unknown. TCRdb reanalysed the reads using MiXCR and keeps one entry per CDR3 protein. The sample consists of under 850,000 distinct CDR3 sequences, roughly 30% of them appearing once. The material sequenced was cultured PBMCs, taken from culture after CMV antigen stimulation. The receptors shown here come from a human donor in good health (CMV status not recorded). Some clones in this sample may be carry-over from other donors' samples.

V is TRBV7-2 and J is TRBJ2-7; unclear D gene. Trimming pared 0 bases from V and 6 bases from J, leaving 9 bases between. This CDR3 has 13 amino acids. Germline CDR1 SGHTA, CDR2 FQGNSA. Here the CDR3 reads CASSLAANREQYF. DNA of the CDR3: TGTGCCAGCAGCTTAGCAGCGAATCGCGAGCAGTACTTC.

This clonotype appeared many times. This chain links TRBV7-2 with TRBJ2-5; 13 bases agree with TRBD2. This CDR3 contains 17 residues. V was clipped by 5 bases and J by 5 bases; unmatched bases: 11. The germline gives CDR1 SGHTA, CDR2 FQGNSA. CDR3 sequence: CASSPRTSGSGGETQYF. CDR3 bases: TGTGCCAGCAGCCCACGGACTAGCGGGAGCGGTGGGGAGACCCAGTACTTC.

The table lists this clonotype with a count of one. J is TRBJ2-1 and V is TRBV28, with a tentative D call TRBD2 (6 bases). The CDR3 contains 15 residues. V dropped 7 bases and J dropped 0 bases, with 13 bases sitting between them. Germline V CDR1 and CDR2: MDHEN, SYDVKM. The CDR3 coding sequence is TGTGCCAGCACGGGACTCCTAAGCTCCTACAATGAGCAGTTCTTC. It codes for CASTGLLSSYNEQFF.

This clonotype occurred a few times. The DNA for the CDR3 is TGTGCCAGCAGCCAAGAGGCGGGGGGTCCTATCGTAGATACGCAGTATTTT. Its translation: CASSQEAGGPIVDTQYF. V usage is TRBV4-2 and J usage is TRBJ2-3; 8 positions match TRBD2. Germline CDR1 reads LGHNA; CDR2 reads YNFKEQ. The CDR3 extends over 17 amino acids. With V trimmed by 0 bases and J by 5 bases, 10 bases remained unmatched.

There are many counts of this clonotype. The V gene is TRBV7-2, the J gene TRBJ2-1, with 12 bases aligning to TRBD2. V lost 5 bases to trimming and J lost 8 bases; unmatched junction nucleotides: 10. CDR1 is SGHTA and CDR2 is FQGNSA in the germline V gene. The CDR3 is 16 residues long. The CDR3, as DNA: TGTGCCAGCAGCCCGCAGGGGACTAGCGGGTACGATGAGCAGTTCTTC. Encoded protein: CASSPQGTSGYDEQFF.

Remarks on this clonotype: Lacking the conserved final phenylalanine or tryptophan, this CDR3 likely reflects a read error. This CDR3 is CASSLEAVGTDTQYS. CDR3 DNA sequence: TGTGCCAGCAGCTTAGAAGCAGTTGGCACAGATACGCAGTATTCT. V is TRBV11-3 and J is TRBJ2-3; no firm D call. This CDR3 is 15 amino acids long. Per germline, CDR1 SGHNT and CDR2 YENEEA. The V end was cut by 0 bases, the J end by 1 base, with 8 bases between.

The chain uses TRBV15 and TRBJ1-5, with 8 bases matching TRBD1. Germline lookup yields CDR1 LNHNV and CDR2 YYDKDF (reference sequence). V lost 4 bases, J lost 4 bases, and 3 bases stayed unmatched. The CDR3 loop spans 14 amino acids. CDR3 bases: TGTGCCACCAGCATCGACAGGGGAAATCAGCCCCAGCATTTT. Its translation: CATSIDRGNQPQHF.

This clonotype was seen a handful of times. This chain joins TRBV2 and TRBJ2-7; 9 bases map to TRBD2. The CDR3 extends over 19 amino acids. V gave up 1 base and J gave up 1 base; unmatched junction bases: 14. The V gene's germline CDR1 is SNHLY and CDR2 FYNNEI. The CDR3 region has the DNA TGTGCCAGCAGTGAAGTGTCCGGCAGTTCTAGCGGGATTTCCTACGAGCAGTACTTC. Translated: CASSEVSGSSSGISYEQYF. Complete variable domain (other parts from reference TRBV2 and TRBJ2-7): EPEVTQTPSHQVTQMGQEVILRCVPISNHLYFYWYRQILGQKVEFLVSFYNNEISEKSEIFDDQFSVERPDGSNFTLKIRSTKLEDSAMYFCASSEVSGSSSGISYEQYFGPGTRLTVT.

The rearrangement links TRBV6-1 to TRBJ2-7; no clear D. The CDR3 consists of 14 residues. CDR1 is MNHNS, CDR2 SASEGT, per germline. Trimming cost V 5 bases and J 6 bases, with 17 bases left between them. CDR3 DNA sequence: TGTGCCAGCAGTTATCGCGTGACCGAATCCGAGCAGTACTTC. Translating it yields CASSYRVTESEQYF.

This clonotype occurred a few times. The rearrangement links TRBV11-1 to TRBJ1-5, with D hard to call. V shed 2 bases and J shed 11 bases, with 13 bases lying between them. The CDR3 totals 13 residues. Germline V gene data show CDR1 as SGHAT and CDR2 as FQDESV (reference sequence). The CDR3 protein is CASSLTPGWTQHF. The CDR3, as DNA: TGTGCCAGCAGCTTAACTCCCGGCTGGACCCAGCATTTT.

This clonotype was counted between two and nine times. V usage is TRBV6-1 and J usage is TRBJ1-1, with D possibly being TRBD1 (5 bases). V gave up 2 bases and J gave up 3 bases, with 7 bases separating them. This CDR3 is built from 13 residues. The germline CDR1 and CDR2 sequences are MNHNS and SASEGT. CDR3 sequence: CASSERGYTEAFF. The DNA of the CDR3 is TGTGCCAGCAGTGAACGGGGGTACACTGAAGCTTTCTTT.

V and J are TRBV19 and TRBJ1-1; perhaps TRBD1 as D (6 bases). Germline CDR1 reads LNHDA; CDR2 reads SQIVND (reference sequence). Trimming removed 6 bases from V and 5 bases from J, with 13 bases in between. The CDR3 loop spans 13 amino acids. The CDR3 sequence is CASSPRGWTEAFF. The CDR3 nucleotides are TGTGCCAGTAGCCCCAGGGGATGGACTGAAGCTTTCTTT.

This chain joins TRBV5-6 and TRBJ1-2, with no clear D. This CDR3 has 14 amino acids. Germline-derived CDR1 and CDR2 are SGHDT and YYEEEE. The V end lost 4 bases, the J end lost 8 bases, and 18 bases lay between the germline ends. The DNA of the CDR3 is TGTGCCAGCAGCCCGATCGACAAGGCGGACGGCTACACCTTC. Translated, it gives CASSPIDKADGYTF.

The V gene is TRBV12-3 or TRBV12-4, the J gene TRBJ1-2; TRBD1 matches at 8 bases. The CDR3 sequence is 16 residues long. Losses at the gene ends were 4 bases for V and 0 bases for J; bases not matched to a gene: 7. The DNA of the CDR3 is TGTGCCAGCAGTTCCAGGGGGCCGCCCTCTAACTATGGCTACACCTTC. As protein: CASSSRGPPSNYGYTF.

This clonotype has only one observation. The V call is TRBV10-3, the J call TRBJ2-1, with D maybe TRBD1 (5 bases). The ends were cut back, 4 bases at V and 5 bases at J, with 15 bases in the middle. This CDR3 has 15 residues. Germline CDR1 ENHRY, CDR2 SYGVKD. CDR3 in amino acids: CAISAKDIRDNEQFF. CDR3 bases: TGTGCCATCAGTGCGAAGGACATTCGGGACAATGAGCAGTTCTTC.

The chain is built from TRBV7-9 and TRBJ2-1; D remains ambiguous. V lost 5 bases and J 3 bases, leaving 11 bases between the germline ends. Per germline, CDR1 SEHNR and CDR2 FQNEAQ (reference sequence). The CDR3 has 14 residues. The CDR3 sequence is CASSPAPVYNEQFF. CDR3 bases: TGTGCCAGCAGCCCAGCTCCAGTCTACAATGAGCAGTTCTTC.

This clonotype was counted a few times. The V gene is TRBV28, the J gene TRBJ2-2; D unresolved. The ends were cut back, 7 bases at V and 2 bases at J, with 17 bases in the middle. This CDR3 region has 16 residues. CDR1 is MDHEN and CDR2 is SYDVKM in the germline V gene. The CDR3 reads CASTPNAGANTGELFF. For the CDR3, the DNA is TGTGCCAGCACCCCGAATGCAGGCGCAAACACCGGGGAGCTGTTTTTT.

This clonotype was seen a handful of times. J is TRBJ2-7 and V is TRBV18; 7 nucleotides line up with TRBD1. Germline loops: CDR1 KGHSH, CDR2 LQKENI. CDR3 length equals 18 residues. The trim removed 3 bases at V and 6 bases at J, leaving 20 bases unmatched. The CDR3 DNA follows: TGTGCCAGCTCACCCGGGACAGTTTTAAGGCCCCTGATCGGCGAGCAGTACTTC. Amino acid sequence: CASSPGTVLRPLIGEQYF.

Here the CDR3 reads CASSLNYQTYEQYF. The CDR3, as DNA: TGTGCCAGCAGCTTAAATTATCAGACCTACGAGCAGTACTTC. J is TRBJ2-7 and V is TRBV7-8; D not resolved. This CDR3 has 14 amino acids. Germline values: CDR1 SGHVS, CDR2 FQNEAQ. V shed 2 bases and J shed 2 bases, with 10 bases lying between them.

The V and J genes are TRBV7-6 and TRBJ2-7; 7 positions agree with TRBD1. CDR3 length: 16 amino acids. V was clipped by 1 base and J by 3 bases; unmatched bases: 9. Per the germline V gene, CDR1 is SGHVS and CDR2 is FNYEAQ. The CDR3 region is CASSLGETGRIYEQYF. CDR3 in DNA: TGTGCCAGCAGCTTAGGTGAGACAGGGCGGATCTACGAGCAGTACTTC. Supplemented by reference TRBV7-6 and TRBJ2-7, the full variable domain reads GAGVSQSPRYKVTKRGQDVALRCDPISGHVSLYWYRQALGQGPEFLTYFNYEAQQDKSGLPNDRFSAERPEGSISTLTIQRTEQRDSAMYRCASSLGETGRIYEQYFGPGTRLTVT.